This TCR beta chain is drawn from a study of T cell changes during pregnancy in multiple sclerosis. Trimming took 1 base from V and 7 from J, leaving 5 bases between them. CDR3 length: 12 amino acids. Germline assignment: CDR1 LNHNV and CDR2 YYDKDF (reference sequence). Using immunoSEQ multiplex PCR, the repertoire was profiled, and TCRdb retains in-frame clones only, with some absent. This repertoire shows around 130,000 clones, around 97% found once; its top ten account for 0.44%. The V call is TRBV15, the J call TRBJ2-1; no clear D gene. The sample here was peripheral blood, taken after pregnancy. The sequence derives from a female donor with multiple sclerosis, enrolled in a pregnancy study. The CDR3 DNA follows: TGTGCCACCAGCAGAGGCAGGAATGAGCAGTTCTTC. This sequence encodes CATSRGRNEQFF. The full variable domain, with the rest looked up from reference TRBV15 and TRBJ2-1, is DAMVIQNPRYQVTQFGKPVTLSCSQTLNHNVMYWYQQKSSQAPKLLFHYYDKDFNNEADTPDNFQSRRPNTSFCFLDIRSPGLGDTAMYLCATSRGRNEQFFGPGTRLTVL.